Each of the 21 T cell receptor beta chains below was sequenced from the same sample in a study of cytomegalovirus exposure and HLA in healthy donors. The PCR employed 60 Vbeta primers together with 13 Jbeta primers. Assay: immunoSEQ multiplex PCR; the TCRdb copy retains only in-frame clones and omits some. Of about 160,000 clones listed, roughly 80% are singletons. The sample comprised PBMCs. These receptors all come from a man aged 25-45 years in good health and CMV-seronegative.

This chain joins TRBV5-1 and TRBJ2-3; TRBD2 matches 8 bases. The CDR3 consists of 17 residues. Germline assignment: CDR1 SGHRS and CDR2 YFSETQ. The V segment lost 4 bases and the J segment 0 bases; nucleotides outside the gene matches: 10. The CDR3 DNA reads TGCGCCAGCAGCGGGCCACTAGCGGCAAAAAGCACAGATACGCAGTATTTT. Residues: CASSGPLAAKSTDTQYF.

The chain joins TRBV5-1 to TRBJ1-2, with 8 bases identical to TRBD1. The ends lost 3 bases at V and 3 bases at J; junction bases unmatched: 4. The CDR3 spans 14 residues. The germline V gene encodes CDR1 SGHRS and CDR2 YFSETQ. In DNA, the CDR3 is TGCGCCAGCAGCTCAATGACAGGGGACTATGGCTACACCTTC. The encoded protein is CASSSMTGDYGYTF.

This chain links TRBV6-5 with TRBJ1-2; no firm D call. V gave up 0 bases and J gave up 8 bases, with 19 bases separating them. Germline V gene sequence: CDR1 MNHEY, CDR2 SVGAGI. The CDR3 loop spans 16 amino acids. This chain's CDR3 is CASSYSMMDYQRGYTF. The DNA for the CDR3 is TGTGCCAGCAGTTACTCGATGATGGACTATCAACGCGGCTACACCTTC.

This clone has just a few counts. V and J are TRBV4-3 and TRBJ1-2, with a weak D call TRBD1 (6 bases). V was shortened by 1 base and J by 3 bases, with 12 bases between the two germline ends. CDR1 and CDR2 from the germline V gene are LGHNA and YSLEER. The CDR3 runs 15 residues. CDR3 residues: CASSQAAGADYGYTF. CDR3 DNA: TGCGCCAGCAGCCAAGCGGCAGGGGCGGACTATGGCTACACCTTC.

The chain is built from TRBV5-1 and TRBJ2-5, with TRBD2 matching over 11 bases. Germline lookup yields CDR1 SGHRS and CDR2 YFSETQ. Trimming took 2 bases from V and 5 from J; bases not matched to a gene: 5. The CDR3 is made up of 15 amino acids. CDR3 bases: TGCGCCAGCAGCTTCCTAGCGGGAGGTTCGGAGACCCAGTACTTC. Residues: CASSFLAGGSETQYF.

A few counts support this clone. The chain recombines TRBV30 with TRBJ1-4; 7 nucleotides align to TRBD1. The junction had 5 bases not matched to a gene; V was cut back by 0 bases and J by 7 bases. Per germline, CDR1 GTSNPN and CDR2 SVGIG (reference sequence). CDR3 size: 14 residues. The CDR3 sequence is CAWSVMGQPEKLFF. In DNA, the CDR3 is TGTGCCTGGAGTGTAATGGGACAGCCTGAAAAACTGTTTTTT.

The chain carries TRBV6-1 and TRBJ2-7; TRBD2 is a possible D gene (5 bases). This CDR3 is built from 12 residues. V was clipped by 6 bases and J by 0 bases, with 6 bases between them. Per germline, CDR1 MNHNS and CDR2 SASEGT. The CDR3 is CASRLGSYEQYF. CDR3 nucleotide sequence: TGTGCCAGCAGACTAGGCTCCTACGAGCAGTACTTC.

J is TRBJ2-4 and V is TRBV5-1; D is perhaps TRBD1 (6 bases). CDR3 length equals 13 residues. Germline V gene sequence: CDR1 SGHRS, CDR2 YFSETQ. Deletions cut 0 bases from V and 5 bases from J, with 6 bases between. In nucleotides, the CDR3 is TGCGCCAGCAGCTTGGGACAGGAAAACATTCAGTACTTC. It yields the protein CASSLGQENIQYF. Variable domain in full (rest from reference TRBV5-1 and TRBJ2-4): KAGVTQTPRYLIKTRGQQVTLSCSPISGHRSVSWYQQTPGQGLQFLFEYFSETQRNKGNFPGRFSGRQFSNSRSEMNVSTLELGDSALYLCASSLGQENIQYFGAGTRLSVL.

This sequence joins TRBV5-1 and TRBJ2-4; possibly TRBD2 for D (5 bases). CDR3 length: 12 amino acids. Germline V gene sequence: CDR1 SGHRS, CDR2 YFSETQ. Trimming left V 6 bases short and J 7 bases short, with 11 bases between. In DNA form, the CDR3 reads TGCGCCAGCACGTCGCCGGGGAACATTCAGTACTTC. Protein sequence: CASTSPGNIQYF. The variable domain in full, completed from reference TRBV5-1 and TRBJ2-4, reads KAGVTQTPRYLIKTRGQQVTLSCSPISGHRSVSWYQQTPGQGLQFLFEYFSETQRNKGNFPGRFSGRQFSNSRSEMNVSTLELGDSALYLCASTSPGNIQYFGAGTRLSVL.

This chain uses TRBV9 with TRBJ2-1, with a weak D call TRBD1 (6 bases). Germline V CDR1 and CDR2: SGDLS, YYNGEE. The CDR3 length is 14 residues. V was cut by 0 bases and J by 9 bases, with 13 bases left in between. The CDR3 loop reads CASSVDGQWSEQFF. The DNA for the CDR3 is TGTGCCAGCAGCGTAGATGGACAGTGGAGTGAGCAGTTCTTC.

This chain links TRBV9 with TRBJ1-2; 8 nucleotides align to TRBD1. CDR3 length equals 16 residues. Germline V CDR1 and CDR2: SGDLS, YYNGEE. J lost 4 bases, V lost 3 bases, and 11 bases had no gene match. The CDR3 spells CASSASGQGFGYGYTF. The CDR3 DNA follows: TGTGCCAGCAGCGCCTCCGGACAGGGCTTTGGCTATGGCTACACCTTC.

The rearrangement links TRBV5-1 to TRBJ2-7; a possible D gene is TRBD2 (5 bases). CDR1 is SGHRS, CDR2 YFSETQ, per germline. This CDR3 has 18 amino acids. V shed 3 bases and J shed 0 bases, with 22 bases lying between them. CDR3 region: CASSSLLRAGLSSYEQYF. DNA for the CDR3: TGCGCCAGCAGCTCCCTGTTGAGGGCCGGTTTGAGCTCCTACGAGCAGTACTTC. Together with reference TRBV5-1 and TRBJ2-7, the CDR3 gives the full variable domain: KAGVTQTPRYLIKTRGQQVTLSCSPISGHRSVSWYQQTPGQGLQFLFEYFSETQRNKGNFPGRFSGRQFSNSRSEMNVSTLELGDSALYLCASSSLLRAGLSSYEQYFGPGTRLTVT.

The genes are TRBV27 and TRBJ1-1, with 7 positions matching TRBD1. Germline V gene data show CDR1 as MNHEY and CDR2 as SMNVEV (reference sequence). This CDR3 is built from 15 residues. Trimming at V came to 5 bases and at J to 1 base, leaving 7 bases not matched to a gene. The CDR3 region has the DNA TGTGCCAGCAGTCTTCGAAGGGACAGGAACACTGAAGCTTTCTTT. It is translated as CASSLRRDRNTEAFF.

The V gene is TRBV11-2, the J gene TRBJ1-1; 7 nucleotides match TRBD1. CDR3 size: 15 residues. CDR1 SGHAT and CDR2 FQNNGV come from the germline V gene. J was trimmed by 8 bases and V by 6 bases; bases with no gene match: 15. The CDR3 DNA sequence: TGTGCCAGCAGGTTCCTGAAGGGGACAGAACGAGAAGCTTTCTTT. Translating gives CASRFLKGTEREAFF. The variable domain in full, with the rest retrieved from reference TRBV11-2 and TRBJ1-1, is EAGVAQSPRYKIIEKRQSVAFWCNPISGHATLYWYQQILGQGPKLLIQFQNNGVVDDSQLPKDRFSAERLKGVDSTLKIQPAKLEDSAVYLCASRFLKGTEREAFFGQGTRLTVV.

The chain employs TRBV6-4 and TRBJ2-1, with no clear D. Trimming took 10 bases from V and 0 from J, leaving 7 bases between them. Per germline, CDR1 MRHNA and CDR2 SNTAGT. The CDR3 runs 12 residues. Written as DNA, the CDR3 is TGTGCCACGAGAAGCTCCTACAATGAGCAGTTCTTC. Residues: CATRSSYNEQFF.

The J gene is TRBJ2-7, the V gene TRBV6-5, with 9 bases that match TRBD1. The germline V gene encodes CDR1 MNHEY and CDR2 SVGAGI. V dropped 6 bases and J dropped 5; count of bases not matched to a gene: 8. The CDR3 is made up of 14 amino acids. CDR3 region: CASSTGTGQDEQYF. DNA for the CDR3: TGTGCCAGCAGCACCGGGACAGGGCAGGACGAGCAGTACTTC.

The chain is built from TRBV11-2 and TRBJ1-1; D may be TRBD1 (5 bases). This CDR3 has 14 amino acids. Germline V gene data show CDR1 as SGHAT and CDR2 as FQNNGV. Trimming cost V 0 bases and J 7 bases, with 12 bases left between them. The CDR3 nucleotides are TGTGCCAGCAGCTTAGAAGAAGGGGAATATGAAGCTTTCTTT. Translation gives CASSLEEGEYEAFF.

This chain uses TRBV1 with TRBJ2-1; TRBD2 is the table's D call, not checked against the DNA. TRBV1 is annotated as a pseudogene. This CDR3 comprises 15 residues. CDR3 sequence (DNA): TGCACCAGCACCCGGACTAGCGGGGACTACAATGAGCAGTTCTTC. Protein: CTSTRTSGDYNEQFF.

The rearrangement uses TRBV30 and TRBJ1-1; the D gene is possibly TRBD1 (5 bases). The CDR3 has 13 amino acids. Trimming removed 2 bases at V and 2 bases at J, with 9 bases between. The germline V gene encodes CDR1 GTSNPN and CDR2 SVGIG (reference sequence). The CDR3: CAWSWGLNTEAFF. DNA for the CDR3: TGTGCCTGGAGTTGGGGCCTTAACACTGAAGCTTTCTTT.

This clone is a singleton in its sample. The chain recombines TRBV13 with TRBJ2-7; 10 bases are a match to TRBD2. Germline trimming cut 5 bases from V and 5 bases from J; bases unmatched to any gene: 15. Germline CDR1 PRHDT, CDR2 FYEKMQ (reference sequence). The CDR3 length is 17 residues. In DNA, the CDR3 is TGTGCCAGCAGCCCCCGGGAGCGGGAGGGCCTAAGGAACGAGCAGTACTTC. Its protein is CASSPREREGLRNEQYF.

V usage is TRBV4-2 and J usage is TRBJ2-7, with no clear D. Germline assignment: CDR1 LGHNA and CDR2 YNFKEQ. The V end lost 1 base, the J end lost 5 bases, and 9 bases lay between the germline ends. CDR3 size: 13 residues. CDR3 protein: CASSQGARNEQYF. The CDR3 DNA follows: TGTGCCAGCAGCCAAGGGGCCAGAAACGAGCAGTACTTC.